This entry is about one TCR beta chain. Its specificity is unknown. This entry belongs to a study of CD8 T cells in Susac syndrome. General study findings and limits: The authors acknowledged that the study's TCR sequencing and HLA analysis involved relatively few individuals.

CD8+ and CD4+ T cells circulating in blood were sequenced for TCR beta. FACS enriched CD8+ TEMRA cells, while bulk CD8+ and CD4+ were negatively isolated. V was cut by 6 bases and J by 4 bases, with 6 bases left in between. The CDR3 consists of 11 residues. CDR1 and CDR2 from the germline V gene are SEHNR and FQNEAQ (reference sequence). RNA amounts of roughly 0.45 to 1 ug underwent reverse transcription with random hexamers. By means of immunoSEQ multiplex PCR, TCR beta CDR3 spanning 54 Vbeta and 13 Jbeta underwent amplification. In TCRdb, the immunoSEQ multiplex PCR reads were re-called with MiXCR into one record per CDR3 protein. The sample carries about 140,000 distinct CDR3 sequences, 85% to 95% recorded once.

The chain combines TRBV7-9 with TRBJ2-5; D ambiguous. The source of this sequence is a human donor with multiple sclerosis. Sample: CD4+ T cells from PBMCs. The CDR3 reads CASRRIETQYF. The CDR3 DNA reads TGTGCCAGCAGGAGGATAGAGACCCAGTACTTC.